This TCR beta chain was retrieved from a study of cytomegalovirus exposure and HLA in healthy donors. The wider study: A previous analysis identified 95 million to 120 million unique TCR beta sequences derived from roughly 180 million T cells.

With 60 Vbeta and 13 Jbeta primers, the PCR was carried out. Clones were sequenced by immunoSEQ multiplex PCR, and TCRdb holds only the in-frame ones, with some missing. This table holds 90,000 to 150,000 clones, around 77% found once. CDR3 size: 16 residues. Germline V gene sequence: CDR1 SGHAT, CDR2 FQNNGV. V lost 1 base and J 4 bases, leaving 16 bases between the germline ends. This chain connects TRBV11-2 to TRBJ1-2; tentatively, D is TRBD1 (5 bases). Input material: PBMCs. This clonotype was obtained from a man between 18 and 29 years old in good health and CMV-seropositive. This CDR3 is CASSLGRGLSAYGYTF. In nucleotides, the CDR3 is TGTGCCAGCAGCTTAGGGAGGGGACTGAGCGCCTATGGCTACACCTTC.